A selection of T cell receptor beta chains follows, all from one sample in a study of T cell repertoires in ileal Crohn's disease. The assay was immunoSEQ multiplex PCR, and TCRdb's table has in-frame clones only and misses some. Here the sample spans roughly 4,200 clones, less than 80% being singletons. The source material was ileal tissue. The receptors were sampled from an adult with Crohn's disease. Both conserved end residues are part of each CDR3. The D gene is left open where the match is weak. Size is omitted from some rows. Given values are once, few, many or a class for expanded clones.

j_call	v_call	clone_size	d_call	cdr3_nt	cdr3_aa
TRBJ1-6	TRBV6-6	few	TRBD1	TGTGCCAGCAGTTATGGAACAGGGGGGAATTCACCCCTCCACTTT	CASSYGTGGNSPLHF
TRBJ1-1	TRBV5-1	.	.	TGCGCCAGCGAGGGGGAATCGAACACTGAAGCTTTCTTT	CASEGESNTEAFF
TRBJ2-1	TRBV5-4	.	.	TGTGCCAGCAGCTTTACAATGGAGACCGAGGACAATGAGCAGTTCTTC	CASSFTMETEDNEQFF
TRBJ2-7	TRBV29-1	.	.	TGCAGCGTTGAACTCCGGGAAAGGGGAAACTACGAGCAGTACTTC	CSVELRERGNYEQYF
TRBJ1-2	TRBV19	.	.	TGTGCCAGTAGTATAGTTTGGACGGCCTCCTATGGCTACACCTTC	CASSIVWTASYGYTF
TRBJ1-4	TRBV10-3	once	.	TGTGCCATCAGTGACAGTTCCGCAACTAATGAAAAACTGTTTTTT	CAISDSSATNEKLFF
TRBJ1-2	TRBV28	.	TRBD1	TGTGCCAGCAGCTTGGGCCCCACAGGGGTATTAGGCTACACCTTC	CASSLGPTGVLGYTF
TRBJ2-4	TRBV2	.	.	TGTGCCAGCAGGGATAACATTCAGTACTTC	CASRDNIQYF
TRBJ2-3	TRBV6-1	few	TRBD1	TGTGCCAGCAGTAGCGGACAGGCTCGTGGGGATACGCAGTATTTT	CASSSGQARGDTQYF
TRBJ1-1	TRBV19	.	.	TGTGCCAGCACGACCTCCAGGGTGGGGACTGAAGCTTTCTTT	CASTTSRVGTEAFF
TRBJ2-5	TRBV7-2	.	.	TGTGCCAGCAGCTTACGGAGGGGTGTCCAAGAGACCCAGTACTTC	CASSLRRGVQETQYF
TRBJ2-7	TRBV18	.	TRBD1	TGTGCCAGCTCACCGGGACAGGGGGCGAGGGAGCAGTACTTC	CASSPGQGAREQYF
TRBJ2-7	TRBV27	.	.	TGTGCCAGCAAATGGCAGCCCCAATCTTCAAAGCAGTACTTC	CASKWQPQSSKQYF
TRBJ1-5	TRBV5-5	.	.	TGTGCCAGCAGCTTGGTTCCTTATAGCAATCAGCCCCAGCATTTT	CASSLVPYSNQPQHF
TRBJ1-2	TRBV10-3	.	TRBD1	TGTGCCATCAGTGAACGGGACAGTCTCGACTATGGCTACACCTTC	CAISERDSLDYGYTF
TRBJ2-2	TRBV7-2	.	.	TGTGCCAGCAGCTCCGGACTGTTAAACACCGGGGAGCTGTTTTTT	CASSSGLLNTGELFF
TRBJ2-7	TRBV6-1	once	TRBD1	TGTGCCAGCAGTGTCGAAGAAACAGGGGGCTACGAGCAGTACTTC	CASSVEETGGYEQYF
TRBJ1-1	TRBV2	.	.	TGTGCCAGCAGTGTTGAGGGGGTTTCAGCTTTCTTT	CASSVEGVSAFF
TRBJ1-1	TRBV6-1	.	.	TGTGCCAGCAGTGAATTCTGGAACACTGAAGCTTTCTTT	CASSEFWNTEAFF
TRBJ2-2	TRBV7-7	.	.	TGTGCCAGCAGCTCCGACACCGGGGAGCTGTTTTTT	CASSSDTGELFF
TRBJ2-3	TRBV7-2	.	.	TGTGCCAGCAGCCATGCTTCTTGGGCGGGGGCGGAAGATACGCAGTATTTT	CASSHASWAGAEDTQYF
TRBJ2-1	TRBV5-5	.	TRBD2	TGTGCCAGCAGCCCACTAGCGGGAGGGCCCAATGAGCAGTTCTTC	CASSPLAGGPNEQFF
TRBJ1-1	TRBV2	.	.	TGTGCCAGCAGTTTAGAGCATGGGGCGAACACTGAAGCTTTCTTT	CASSLEHGANTEAFF
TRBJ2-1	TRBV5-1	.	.	TGCGCCAGCAGCCAGACCCAGATCTCCTACAATGAGCAGTTCTTC	CASSQTQISYNEQFF
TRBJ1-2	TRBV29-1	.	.	TGCAGCGTTGAAGGAGGGGGTACAGGGAGCACCTTC	CSVEGGGTGSTF
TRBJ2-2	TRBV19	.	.	TGTGCCAGTAGTCGGGGGGCGACAAGCAACACCGGGGAGCTGTTTTTT	CASSRGATSNTGELFF
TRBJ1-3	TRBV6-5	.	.	TGTGCCAGCAGTTACACCGGGGAACCTGGAAACACCATATATTTT	CASSYTGEPGNTIYF
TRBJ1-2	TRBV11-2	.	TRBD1	TGTGCCAGCAGCTCGGACAGGTACCACTATGGCTACACCTTC	CASSSDRYHYGYTF
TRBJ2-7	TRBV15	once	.	TGTGCCACCAGCACCGGGATGACCTACGAGCAGTACTTC	CATSTGMTYEQYF
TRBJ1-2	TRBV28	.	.	TGTGCCAGCAGTTTCGGCAGCCGAGGCTACACCTTC	CASSFGSRGYTF
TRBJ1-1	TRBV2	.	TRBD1	TGTGCCAGCACCCCACGGGGGCAGGGGGGGACTGAAGCTTTCTTT	CASTPRGQGGTEAFF
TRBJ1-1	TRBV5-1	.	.	TGCGCCAGCAGCTTAGGTCAGGCAAACACTGAAGCTTTCTTT	CASSLGQANTEAFF
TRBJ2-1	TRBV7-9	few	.	TGTGCCAGCAGCTTAGCGCACGGGAGATACAATGAGCAGTTCTTC	CASSLAHGRYNEQFF
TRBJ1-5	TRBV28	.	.	TGTGCCAGCAAGCAACGCAATCAGCCCCAGCATTTT	CASKQRNQPQHF
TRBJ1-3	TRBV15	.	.	TGTGCCACCAGCAGGAAGAGGGGCTCTGGAAACACCATATATTTT	CATSRKRGSGNTIYF
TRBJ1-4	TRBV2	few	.	TGTGCCAGCGGGGATGGGGAGGGAGGCCCTAATGAAAAACTGTTTTTT	CASGDGEGGPNEKLFF
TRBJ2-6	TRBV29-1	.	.	TGCAGCGTTACAGGGATCTCTGGGGCCAACGTCCTGACTTTC	CSVTGISGANVLTF
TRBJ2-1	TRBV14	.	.	TGTGCCAGCAGCCAAGTCAAGGGACTCCCGCTGATGGAGCAGTTCTTC	CASSQVKGLPLMEQFF
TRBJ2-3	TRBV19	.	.	TGTGCCAGTAGTCCTCGGACAGTGAGAGTGGCAGATACGCAGTATTTT	CASSPRTVRVADTQYF
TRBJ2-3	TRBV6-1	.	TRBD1	TGTGCCAGCAGTGGAGGTGGACAGGGAGGAGATACGCAGTATTTT	CASSGGGQGGDTQYF
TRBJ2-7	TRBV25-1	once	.	TGTGCCAGCAGTGCCCTCCCCTACGAGCAGTACTTC	CASSALPYEQYF
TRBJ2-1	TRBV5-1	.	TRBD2	TGCGCCAGCAGCGGCGGGACTAGCGGGCCTAATGAGCAGTTCTTC	CASSGGTSGPNEQFF
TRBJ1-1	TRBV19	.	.	TGTGCCAGTAGTTTTTCTCTGCAGGGTCCTACTGAAGCTTTCTTT	CASSFSLQGPTEAFF